This T cell receptor (beta chain) was profiled in a study of blood T cell repertoires in COVID-19. Study overall: The origin of the acute and convalescent COVID-19 samples was the United States, Italy and Spain. The analysed material was cDNA or gDNA that came from T cells, B-cell-depleted T cells, or PBMCs.

The CDR3 contains 13 residues. Trimming pared 3 bases from V and 6 bases from J, leaving 9 bases between. The V gene's germline CDR1 is MNHEY and CDR2 SMNVEV (reference sequence). Cohorts were determined from participant-reported clinical history. Original analysis: The authors estimated nucleated cell counts from reference gene primer amplification. Produced via immunoSEQ multiplex PCR; TCRdb's table is partial and in-frame only. The V and J calls and clone size come from that table; D and trimming were worked out from the DNA. Among 250,000 to 350,000 clones listed, 90% were seen once. The sample taken for sequencing was PBMCs or T cells enriched from blood (not recorded which). V and J are TRBV27 and TRBJ2-1; TRBD2 is a possible D gene (5 bases). This sequence originates from a woman younger than 35 with acute COVID-19. CDR3 sequence (DNA): TGTGCCAGCAGTTTCTCCGGGGTCAATGAGCAGTTCTTC. Its translation: CASSFSGVNEQFF.